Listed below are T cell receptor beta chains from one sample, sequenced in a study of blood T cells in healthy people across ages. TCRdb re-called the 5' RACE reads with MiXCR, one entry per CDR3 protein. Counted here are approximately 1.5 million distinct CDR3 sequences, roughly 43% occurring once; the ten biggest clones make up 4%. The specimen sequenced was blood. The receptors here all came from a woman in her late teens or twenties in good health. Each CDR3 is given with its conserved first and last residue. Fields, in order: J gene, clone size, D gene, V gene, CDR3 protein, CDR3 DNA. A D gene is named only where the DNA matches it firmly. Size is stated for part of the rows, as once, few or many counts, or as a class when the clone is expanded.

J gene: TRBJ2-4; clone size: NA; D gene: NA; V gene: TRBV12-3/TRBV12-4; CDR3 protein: CASSFHGLQKEQYF; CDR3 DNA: TGTGCCAGCAGTTTCCACGGACTACAAAAAGAGCAGTACTTC
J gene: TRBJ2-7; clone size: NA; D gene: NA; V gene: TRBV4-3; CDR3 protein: CASSLGTGILSYEQYF; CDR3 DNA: TGCGCCAGCAGCCTTGGGACCGGGATTCTTTCCTACGAGCAGTACTTC
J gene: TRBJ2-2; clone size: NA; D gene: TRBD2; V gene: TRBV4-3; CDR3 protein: CASSRLAGRNTGELFF; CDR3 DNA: TGCGCCAGCAGCCGACTAGCGGGACGGAACACCGGGGAGCTGTTTTTT
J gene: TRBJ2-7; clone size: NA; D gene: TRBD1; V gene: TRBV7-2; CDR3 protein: CASSLGTGGPYEQYF; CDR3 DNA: TGTGCCAGCAGCTTAGGTACAGGGGGCCCCTACGAGCAGTACTTC
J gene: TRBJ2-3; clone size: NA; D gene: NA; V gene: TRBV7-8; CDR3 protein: CASSSRRLVSTDTQYF; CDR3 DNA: TGTGCCAGCAGTTCCCGCCGGCTAGTTAGCACAGATACGCAGTATTTT
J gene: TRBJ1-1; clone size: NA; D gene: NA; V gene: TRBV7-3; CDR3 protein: CASSNQDTEAFF; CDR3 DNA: TGTGCCAGCAGCAACCAGGACACTGAAGCTTTCTTT
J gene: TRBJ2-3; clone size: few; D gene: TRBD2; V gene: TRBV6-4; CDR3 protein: CASSDSASGYDTQYF; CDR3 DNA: TGTGCCAGCAGTGACTCGGCTAGCGGGTATGATACGCAGTATTTT
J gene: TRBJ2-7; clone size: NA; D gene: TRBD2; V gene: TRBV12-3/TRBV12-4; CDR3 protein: CASSSEGLAGNSYEQYF; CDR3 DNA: TGTGCCAGCAGTTCAGAAGGACTAGCGGGGAACTCCTACGAGCAGTACTTC
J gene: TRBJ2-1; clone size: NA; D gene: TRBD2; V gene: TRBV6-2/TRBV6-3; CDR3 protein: CASREPTSGRLNEQFF; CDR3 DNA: TGTGCCAGCAGGGAACCTACTAGCGGGAGGCTCAATGAGCAGTTCTTC
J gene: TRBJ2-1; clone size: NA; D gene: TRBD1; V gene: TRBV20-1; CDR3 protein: CRARAYDRVQFF; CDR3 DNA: TGCAGGGCTAGAGCCTACGACAGGGTTCAGTTCTTC
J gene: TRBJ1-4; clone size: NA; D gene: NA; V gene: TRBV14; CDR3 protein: CASSHRAVNEKLFF; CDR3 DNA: TGTGCCAGCAGCCACAGGGCCGTGAATGAAAAACTGTTTTTT
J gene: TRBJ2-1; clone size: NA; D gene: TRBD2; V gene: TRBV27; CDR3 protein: CASSLLLASGPEDEQFF; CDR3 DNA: TGTGCCAGCAGTTTGCTCCTGGCTAGCGGACCCGAGGATGAGCAGTTCTTC
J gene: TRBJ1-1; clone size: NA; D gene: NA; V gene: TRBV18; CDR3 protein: CASSPLERTEAFF; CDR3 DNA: TGTGCCAGCTCACCGCTGGAGCGGACTGAAGCTTTCTTT
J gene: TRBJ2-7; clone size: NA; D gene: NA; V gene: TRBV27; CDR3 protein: CASSFSGQGAYEQYF; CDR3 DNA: TGTGCCAGCAGTTTTAGCGGCCAGGGGGCCTACGAGCAGTACTTC
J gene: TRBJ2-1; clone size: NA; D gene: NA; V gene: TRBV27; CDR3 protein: CASRPYQRDEQFF; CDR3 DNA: TGTGCCAGCAGACCATACCAAAGAGATGAGCAGTTCTTC
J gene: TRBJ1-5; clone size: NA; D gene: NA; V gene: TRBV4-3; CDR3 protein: CASSQSYPQGFVQPQHF; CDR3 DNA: TGCGCCAGCAGCCAATCCTACCCACAGGGTTTCGTTCAGCCCCAGCATTTT
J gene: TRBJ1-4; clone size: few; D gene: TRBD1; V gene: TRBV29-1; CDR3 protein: CSVLTGVTNEKLFF; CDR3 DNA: TGCAGCGTTCTAACAGGGGTAACTAATGAAAAACTGTTTTTT
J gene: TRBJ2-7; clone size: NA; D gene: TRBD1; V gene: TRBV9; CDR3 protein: CASSPTGGFFDEQYF; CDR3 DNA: TGTGCCAGCAGCCCAACAGGGGGCTTTTTTGACGAGCAGTACTTC
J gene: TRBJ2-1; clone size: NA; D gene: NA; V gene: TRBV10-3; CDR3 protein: CAISGAGGDEQFF; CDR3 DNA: TGTGCCATCAGTGGCGCCGGGGGCGATGAGCAGTTCTTC
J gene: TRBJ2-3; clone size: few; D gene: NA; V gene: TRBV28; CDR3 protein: CASRPGGGISTDTQYF; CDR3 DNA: TGTGCCAGCAGACCTGGGGGTGGCATTAGCACAGATACGCAGTATTTT
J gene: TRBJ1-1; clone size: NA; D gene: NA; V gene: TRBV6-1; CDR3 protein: CATNRVADTEAFF; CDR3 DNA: TGTGCCACGAATAGGGTAGCGGACACTGAAGCTTTCTTT
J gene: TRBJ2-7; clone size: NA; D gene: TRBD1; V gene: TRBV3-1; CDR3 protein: CASSHLTGQYYEQYF; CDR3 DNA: TGTGCCAGCAGCCACCTCACGGGACAGTACTACGAGCAGTACTTC
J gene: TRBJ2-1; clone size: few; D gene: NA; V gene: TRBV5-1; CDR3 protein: CASSLPETGPAEQFF; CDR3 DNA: TGCGCCAGCAGCTTGCCGGAAACAGGGCCTGCTGAGCAGTTCTTC
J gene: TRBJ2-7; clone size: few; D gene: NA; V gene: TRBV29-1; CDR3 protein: CSVGSGHLTYEQYF; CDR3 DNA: TGCAGCGTTGGTTCGGGACACCTAACCTACGAGCAGTACTTC
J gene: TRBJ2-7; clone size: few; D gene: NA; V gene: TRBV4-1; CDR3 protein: CASSQGEEQYF; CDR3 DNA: TGCGCCAGCAGCCAAGGGGAAGAGCAGTACTTC
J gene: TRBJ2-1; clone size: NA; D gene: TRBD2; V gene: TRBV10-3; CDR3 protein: CAISEPHREDSGNNEQFF; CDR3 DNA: TGTGCCATCAGTGAGCCCCATCGGGAGGACTCCGGGAACAATGAGCAGTTCTTC
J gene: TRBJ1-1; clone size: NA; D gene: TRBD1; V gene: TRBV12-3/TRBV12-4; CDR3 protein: CASSLLTGERDTEAFF; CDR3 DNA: TGTGCCAGCAGTTTATTGACAGGGGAGAGGGACACTGAAGCTTTCTTT
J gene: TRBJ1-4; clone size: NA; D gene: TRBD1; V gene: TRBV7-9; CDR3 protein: CASSFGQENREKLFF; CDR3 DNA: TGTGCCAGCAGCTTTGGACAGGAGAATCGGGAAAAACTGTTTTTT
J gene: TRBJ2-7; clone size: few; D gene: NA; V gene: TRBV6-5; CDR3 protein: CASSYLTGRVYEQYF; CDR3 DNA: TGTGCCAGCAGTTACTTGACAGGACGCGTCTACGAGCAGTACTTC
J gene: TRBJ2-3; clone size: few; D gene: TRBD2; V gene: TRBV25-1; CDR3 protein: CASNGVAGGSDTQYF; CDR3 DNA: TGTGCCAGCAATGGAGTAGCGGGGGGATCAGATACGCAGTATTTT
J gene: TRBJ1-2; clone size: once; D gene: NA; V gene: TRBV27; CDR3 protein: CASSLSAGVLNYGYTF; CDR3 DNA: TGTGCCAGCAGTTTATCGGCCGGGGTATTGAACTATGGCTACACCTTC
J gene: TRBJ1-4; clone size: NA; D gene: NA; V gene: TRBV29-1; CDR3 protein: CSVEAKTHEKLFF; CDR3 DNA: TGCAGCGTTGAAGCTAAGACCCATGAAAAACTGTTTTTT
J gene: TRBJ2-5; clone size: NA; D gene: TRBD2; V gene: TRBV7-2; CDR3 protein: CASSRYSGDQETQYF; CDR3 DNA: TGTGCCAGCAGCCGTTATAGCGGGGACCAAGAGACCCAGTACTTC
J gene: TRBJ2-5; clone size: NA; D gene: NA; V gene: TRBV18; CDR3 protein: CASSPVKTSQETQYF; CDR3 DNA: TGTGCCAGCTCACCAGTAAAGACCTCGCAAGAGACCCAGTACTTC
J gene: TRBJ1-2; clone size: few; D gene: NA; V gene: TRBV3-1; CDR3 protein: CASSQAGVIYGYTF; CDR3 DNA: TGTGCCAGCAGCCAAGCCGGGGTCATCTATGGCTACACCTTC
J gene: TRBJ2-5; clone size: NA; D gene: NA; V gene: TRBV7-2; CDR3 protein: CASSLGNRVQETQYF; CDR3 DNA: TGTGCCAGCAGCTTAGGCAACAGGGTCCAAGAGACCCAGTACTTC
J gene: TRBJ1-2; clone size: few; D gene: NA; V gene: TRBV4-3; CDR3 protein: CASSPLPSSPWGYTF; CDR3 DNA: TGCGCCAGCAGCCCTCTCCCCAGTTCCCCCTGGGGCTACACCTTC
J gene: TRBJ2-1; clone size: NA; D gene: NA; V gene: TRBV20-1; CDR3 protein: CSARTRGSYNEQFF; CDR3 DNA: TGCAGTGCTAGAACTAGAGGGTCCTACAATGAGCAGTTCTTC
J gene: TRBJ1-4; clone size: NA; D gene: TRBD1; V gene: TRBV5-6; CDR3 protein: CASSGADRAGKRFF; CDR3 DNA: TGTGCCAGCAGCGGAGCGGACAGGGCGGGAAAACGGTTTTTT
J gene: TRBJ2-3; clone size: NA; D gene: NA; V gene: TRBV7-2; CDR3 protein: CASRWRDSTDTQYF; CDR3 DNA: TGTGCCAGCCGGTGGCGGGACTCCACAGATACGCAGTATTTT
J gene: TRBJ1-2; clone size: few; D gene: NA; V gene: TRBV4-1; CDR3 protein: CASSQDRDTYFADGYTF; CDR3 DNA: TGCGCCAGCAGCCAAGATCGTGACACTTACTTTGCGGATGGCTACACCTTC
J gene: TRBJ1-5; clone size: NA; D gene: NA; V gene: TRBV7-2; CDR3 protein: CASSLAQTGPNQPQHF; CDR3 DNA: TGTGCCAGCAGCTTAGCGCAGACAGGCCCCAATCAGCCCCAGCATTTT